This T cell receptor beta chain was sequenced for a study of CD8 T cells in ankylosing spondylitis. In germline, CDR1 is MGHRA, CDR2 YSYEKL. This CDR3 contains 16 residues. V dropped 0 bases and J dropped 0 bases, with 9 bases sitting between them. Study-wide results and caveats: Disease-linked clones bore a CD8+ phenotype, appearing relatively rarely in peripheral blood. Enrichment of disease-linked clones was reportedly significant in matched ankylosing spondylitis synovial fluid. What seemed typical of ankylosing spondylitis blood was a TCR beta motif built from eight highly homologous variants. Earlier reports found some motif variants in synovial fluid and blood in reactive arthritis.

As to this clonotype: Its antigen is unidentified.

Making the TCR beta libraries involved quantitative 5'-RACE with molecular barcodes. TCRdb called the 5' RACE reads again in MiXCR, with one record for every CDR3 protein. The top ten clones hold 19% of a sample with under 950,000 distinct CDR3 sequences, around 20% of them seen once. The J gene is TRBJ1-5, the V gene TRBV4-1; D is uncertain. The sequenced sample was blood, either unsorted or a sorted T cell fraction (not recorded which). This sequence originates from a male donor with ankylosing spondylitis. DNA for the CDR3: TGCGCCAGCAGCCAAGACAGGATAAGTAGCAATCAGCCCCAGCATTTT. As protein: CASSQDRISSNQPQHF.